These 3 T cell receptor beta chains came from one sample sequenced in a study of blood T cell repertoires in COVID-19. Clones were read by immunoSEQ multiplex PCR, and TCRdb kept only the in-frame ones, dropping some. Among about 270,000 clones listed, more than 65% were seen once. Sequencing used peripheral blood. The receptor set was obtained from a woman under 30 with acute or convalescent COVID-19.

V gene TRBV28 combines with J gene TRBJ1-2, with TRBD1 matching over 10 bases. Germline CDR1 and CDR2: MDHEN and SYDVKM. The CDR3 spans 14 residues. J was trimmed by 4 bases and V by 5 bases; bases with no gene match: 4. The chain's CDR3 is CASSPRTGGYGYTF. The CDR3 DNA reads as TGTGCCAGCAGTCCCCGGACAGGGGGCTATGGCTACACCTTC.

The DNA for the CDR3 is TGTGCCAGCAGCCCTACCCTGAAGAGCTCCTACGAGCAGTACTTC. Translated, it gives CASSPTLKSSYEQYF. V and J are TRBV7-6 and TRBJ2-7; unclear D gene. The germline gives CDR1 SGHVS, CDR2 FNYEAQ. The CDR3 totals 15 residues. V was trimmed by 5 bases and J by 0 bases, leaving 14 bases between them.

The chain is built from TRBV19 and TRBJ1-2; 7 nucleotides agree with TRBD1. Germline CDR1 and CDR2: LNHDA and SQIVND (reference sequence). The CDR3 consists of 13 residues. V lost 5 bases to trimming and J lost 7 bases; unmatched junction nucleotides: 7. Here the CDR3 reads CASSQGGLLGYTF. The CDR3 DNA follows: TGTGCCAGTAGTCAAGGGGGCCTCCTTGGCTACACCTTC.